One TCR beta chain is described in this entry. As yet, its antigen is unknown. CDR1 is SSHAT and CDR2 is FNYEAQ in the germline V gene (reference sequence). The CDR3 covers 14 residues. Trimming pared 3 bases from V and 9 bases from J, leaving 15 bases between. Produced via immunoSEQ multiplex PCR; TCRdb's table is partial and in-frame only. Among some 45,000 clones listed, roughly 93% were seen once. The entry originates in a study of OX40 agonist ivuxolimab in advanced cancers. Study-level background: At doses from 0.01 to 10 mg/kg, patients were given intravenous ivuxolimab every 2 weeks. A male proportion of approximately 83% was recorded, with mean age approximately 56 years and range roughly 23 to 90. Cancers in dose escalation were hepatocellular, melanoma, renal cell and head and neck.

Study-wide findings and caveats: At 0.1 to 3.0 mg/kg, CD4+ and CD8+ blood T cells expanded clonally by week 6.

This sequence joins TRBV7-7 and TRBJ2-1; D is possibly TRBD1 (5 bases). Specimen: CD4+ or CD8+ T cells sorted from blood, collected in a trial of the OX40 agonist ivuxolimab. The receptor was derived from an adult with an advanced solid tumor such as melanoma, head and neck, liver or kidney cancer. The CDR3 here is CASSLDIGDGEQFF. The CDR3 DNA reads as TGTGCCAGCAGCTTGGACATAGGGGATGGTGAGCAGTTCTTC.